Each of the 18 T cell receptor beta chains below was sequenced from the same sample in a study of quantifying T cell responses using KT2 cells. Study-level information: TCR alpha and beta constant-region primers primed reverse transcription of RNA.

A single-stranded UMI oligo with SP2 sequence was ligated to cDNA 3' ends. The first PCR ran around 4 cycles with an equimolar RC1.1 and RC1.2 beta primer mix. TCRdb reprocessed the UMI-ligation and nested PCR reads with MiXCR, giving one entry per CDR3 protein. The repertoire holds approximately 43,000 distinct CDR3 sequences, with approximately 15% as singletons. The sequenced sample consisted of PBMCs spiked with cells of the T cell clone KT2. The source is a human donor.

This chain connects TRBV25-1 to TRBJ2-1; D possibly uses TRBD1 or TRBD2 (6 bases each). CDR1 is MGHDK and CDR2 is SYGVNS in the germline V gene. This CDR3 has 14 residues. Trimming pared 7 bases from V and 7 bases from J, leaving 17 bases between. This CDR3 reads CASKGPGAGNEQFF. The DNA of the CDR3 is TGTGCCAGCAAGGGCCCAGGGGCGGGAAATGAGCAGTTCTTC.

The J gene is TRBJ2-7, the V gene TRBV6-6; D unresolved. This CDR3 contains 16 residues. Germline loops: CDR1 MNHNY, CDR2 SVGAGI (reference sequence). The V end lost 4 bases, the J end lost 0 bases, and 16 bases lay between the germline ends. This CDR3 is CASSWLAAARSYEQYF. CDR3 DNA: TGTGCCAGCAGTTGGCTCGCGGCTGCCCGCTCCTACGAGCAGTACTTC.

This chain joins TRBV5-1 and TRBJ2-3; 7 bases fit TRBD1. The CDR3 covers 21 residues. From germline, CDR1 is SGHRS and CDR2 YFSETQ. The junction had 26 bases not matched to a gene; V was cut back by 3 bases and J by 4 bases. The CDR3 sequence is CASSSESQGPPVKKIADTQYF. The CDR3 DNA follows: TGCGCCAGCAGCTCCGAGTCACAGGGGCCGCCGGTAAAAAAAATCGCAGATACGCAGTATTTT.

V and J are TRBV4-1 and TRBJ2-5; weak D call: TRBD1 (5 bases). The CDR3 covers 15 residues. The germline V and J ends were trimmed by 2 bases and 2 bases, with 12 bases remaining between them. The germline V gene has CDR1 MGHRA and CDR2 YSYEKL. The CDR3 DNA is TGCGCCAGCAGCCAATTTGAAACAGGACAAGAGACCCAGTACTTC. It encodes CASSQFETGQETQYF.

Notes on this clonotype: This may be a read error, as it is one base from a much larger clone. V and J are TRBV7-6 and TRBJ2-5; no clear D gene. Germline V gene data show CDR1 as SGHVS and CDR2 as FNYEAQ. V was pared by 4 bases and J by 5 bases, with 5 bases between. The CDR3 is 11 amino acids. The CDR3 is CASSSGETQYF. The DNA for the CDR3 is TGTGCCAGCAGCTCTGGGGAGACCCAGTACTTC.

This chain uses TRBV2 with TRBJ2-1; 7 bases are a match to TRBD2. Germline values: CDR1 SNHLY, CDR2 FYNNEI. Trimming at V came to 5 bases and at J to 4 bases, leaving 8 bases not matched to a gene. The CDR3 has 15 residues. CDR3 bases: TGTGCCAGCAGTAGGGACTACCCGACTTACAATGAGCAGTTCTTC. Its translation is CASSRDYPTYNEQFF.

The V call is TRBV12-3 or TRBV12-4, the J call TRBJ2-5; the match to TRBD2 covers 8 bases. Trimming took 6 bases from V and 0 from J; bases not matched to a gene: 3. The CDR3 length is 14 residues. CDR3 nucleotide sequence: TGTGCCAGCAGGCGTAGCGGGAACCAAGAGACCCAGTACTTC. Amino acid sequence: CASRRSGNQETQYF.

This clonotype showed up just a few times. This sequence joins TRBV5-1 and TRBJ1-5; D remains unclear. The germline gives CDR1 SGHRS, CDR2 YFSETQ. Deletions cut 1 base from V and 5 bases from J, with 10 bases between. The CDR3 covers 14 residues. CDR3 sequence (DNA): TGCGCCAGCAGCTTGTCTGGGAGGTATCAGCCCCAGCATTTT. Its protein is CASSLSGRYQPQHF. The entire variable domain, with the rest obtained from reference TRBV5-1 and TRBJ1-5, is as follows: KAGVTQTPRYLIKTRGQQVTLSCSPISGHRSVSWYQQTPGQGLQFLFEYFSETQRNKGNFPGRFSGRQFSNSRSEMNVSTLELGDSALYLCASSLSGRYQPQHFGDGTRLSIL.

The chain uses TRBV20-1 and TRBJ2-7; 7 nucleotides agree with TRBD1. CDR3 length: 17 amino acids. Unmatched junction bases numbered 17, after V lost 6 bases and J lost 0 bases. Germline CDR1 is DFQATT and CDR2 is SNEGSKA (reference sequence). Written as DNA, the CDR3 is TGCAGTGCCCCTTCCGGGACAGCGCCTTTTATCTCCTACGAGCAGTACTTC. It encodes CSAPSGTAPFISYEQYF.

The chain couples TRBV20-1 to TRBJ1-5; TRBD1 might be the D (5 bases). CDR1 and CDR2 from the germline V gene are DFQATT and SNEGSKA (reference sequence). The CDR3 extends over 14 amino acids. The V and J ends lost 5 bases and 4 bases respectively, with 15 bases between them. In DNA, the CDR3 is TGCAGTGCTGGGGCTGGGAGCCGAAATCAGCCCCAGCATTTT. Protein sequence: CSAGAGSRNQPQHF.

This clonotype came up a few times. The chain employs TRBV5-1 and TRBJ2-1; D call uncertain. The CDR3 is 18 amino acids. The V gene's germline CDR1 is SGHRS and CDR2 YFSETQ. The germline V and J ends were trimmed by 0 bases and 4 bases, with 20 bases remaining between them. CDR3: CASSLGWAGSTTYNEQFF. Written as DNA, the CDR3 is TGCGCCAGCAGCTTGGGATGGGCCGGGTCTACCACATACAATGAGCAGTTCTTC.

This clonotype occurred a few times. This chain uses TRBV3-1 with TRBJ1-5, with TRBD1 identical over 7 bases. Germline V gene data show CDR1 as LGHDT and CDR2 as YNNKEL (reference sequence). This CDR3 region has 17 residues. With V trimmed by 1 base and J by 6 bases, 12 bases remained unmatched. This CDR3 reads CASSQAGLSGGSQPQHF. The CDR3 nucleotides read TGTGCCAGCAGCCAAGCTGGTCTGTCAGGGGGGTCTCAGCCCCAGCATTTT.

Ten or more counts support this clonotype. This rearrangement joins TRBV20-1 to TRBJ2-7, with TRBD1 matching 7 bases. There are 13 residues in the CDR3. V was pared by 5 bases and J by 0 bases, with 4 bases of the junction left unmatched. Germline V lookup: CDR1 DFQATT, CDR2 SNEGSKA (reference sequence). As DNA, the CDR3 is TGCAGTGCTTGGACAGGTTCCTCCTACGAGCAGTACTTC. This sequence encodes CSAWTGSSYEQYF.

There are a few counts of this clonotype. The chain is built from TRBV12-3 or TRBV12-4 and TRBJ1-5, with D maybe TRBD1 (6 bases). With 3 bases removed from V and 3 bases from J, the gap between germline ends came to 9 bases. This CDR3 is built from 14 residues. The CDR3: CASSFTGPNQPQHF. The CDR3 DNA sequence: TGTGCCAGCAGTTTTACAGGGCCCAATCAGCCCCAGCATTTT.

This CDR3 reads CASSLWRGTDTQYF. The CDR3 bases are TGCGCCAGCAGCTTGTGGAGGGGCACAGATACGCAGTATTTT. This sequence joins TRBV5-1 and TRBJ2-3, with a weak D call TRBD2 (6 bases). CDR1 is SGHRS and CDR2 is YFSETQ in the germline V gene. Trimming removed 1 base from V and 1 base from J, with 7 bases in between. This CDR3 spans 14 amino acids.

This clonotype was picked up many times. The chain is built from TRBV6-1 and TRBJ2-7; the D gene is possibly TRBD1 (7 bases). Trimming shortened V by 0 bases and J by 5 bases, and 14 bases separated the two germline ends. CDR3 length: 15 amino acids. Germline V gives CDR1 MNHNS, CDR2 SASEGT. CDR3 residues: CASSEAGGGFDEQYF. As DNA, the CDR3 is TGTGCCAGCAGTGAAGCTGGAGGGGGCTTCGACGAGCAGTACTTC.

The genes are TRBV30 and TRBJ1-1; D is unclear. The CDR3 consists of 11 residues. CDR1 is GTSNPN and CDR2 is SVGIG in the germline V gene (reference sequence). The V end lost 5 bases, the J end lost 5 bases, and 9 bases lay between the germline ends. CDR3 in DNA: TGTGCCTGGTCGTCCCGGACTGAAGCTTTCTTT. It yields the protein CAWSSRTEAFF.

CDR3 DNA: TGCAGCGTTTCGTACACCGGGGAGCTGTTTTTT. It translates to CSVSYTGELFF. The genes are TRBV29-1 and TRBJ2-2; D remains ambiguous. The germline V gene encodes CDR1 SQVTM and CDR2 ANQGSEA. CDR3 length: 11 residues. The ends were cut back, 5 bases at V and 3 bases at J, with 4 bases in the middle.